The present T cell receptor (beta chain) was sequenced within a study of tumor-infiltrating lymphocytes in primary liver carcinoma (dated by TCRdb to the late 2010s). With regard to the full study: Surgical resection was performed in China between late 2015 and 2016 on about 5 patients with histopathologically diagnosed primary liver carcinoma. Repertoires from technical replicates were highly reproducible, with mean shared-clone rates approximately 0.88 and correlation coefficients above 0.95. A total of roughly 35 specimens from 5 patients, comprising about 25 tumor regions, 5 adjacent noncancerous liver tissues and 5 peripheral blood samples, were covered by TCRbeta repertoire sequencing. Of the five patients (three men and two women, aged 30 to 69 years), four had hepatocellular carcinoma and one had combined HCC and intrahepatic cholangiocarcinoma. The study combined TCRbeta repertoire sequencing, expression microarrays and whole-exome sequencing across five regions of each liver tumor, with adjacent normal tissue and blood. The five patients had tumors of stage T1-T3 N0M0, with maximum diameters ranging from roughly 4.2 to 10 cm. Each sample produced roughly 3.65 to 7.5 million productive TCRbeta reads, and read depth showed no significant difference between tissue types.

Blood RNA was extracted from unsorted whole blood with TRIzol reagent; germline DNA came from the DNeasy Blood & Tissue kit. Patients had chronic HBV infection and were treatment-naive at sampling. Before surgery, 4 to 5 milliliters of peripheral blood were collected into K2EDTA tubes. V is cut by 7 bases and J by 0 bases, and the space between the germline ends is 9 bases. Looking up the germline V gene (reference sequence) yields CDR1 MNHNY and CDR2 SVGAGI. The CDR3 contains 13 residues, cysteine and phenylalanine counted. The CDR3 DNA has 39 bases and is translated from base 1. The sample holds many counts of this clonotype. Its antigen remains undetermined. The input lacks base qualities; no much larger clone sits a single base away. Study-wide findings and limitations: Only a few patients were included in the study, and the authors note that the findings should be validated in a larger study. A significantly larger repertoire fraction was made up by the top 250 clones in tumors than in blood (p = 0.039). Repertoire overlap was higher between tumor regions (mean around 36%) than tumor-adjacent (approximately 17%) or tumor-blood (about 15%) pairs, consistent with antigen-driven expansion. Bulk unsorted samples precluded comparing CD4+ and CD8+ T cell repertoires. Only the TCR beta chain was sequenced, which likely underestimates true repertoire diversity because unpaired alpha chains were not captured.

A constant-region primer and ProtoScript II reverse transcriptase were used to reverse-transcribe TCRbeta-specific cDNA from roughly 0.55 ug total RNA. TCRbeta libraries were built with three nested multiplex PCR rounds, a slightly modified ARM-PCR procedure. Each of the first two PCR rounds ran for approximately 10 cycles using multiplex TRBV1-TRBV30 forward primers together with a Cbeta reverse primer. Sample barcodes and Illumina adapters were added in a final 25-cycle PCR using Deep VentR polymerase. Amplicons of 200-500 bp were gel-purified with a QIAquick gel extraction kit before sequencing. An Illumina HiSeq 2500 was used to sequence the TCRbeta amplicons with 250-bp paired-end reads. Per the original workflow: Quality trimming of reads was performed with Trimmomatic v0.33, and paired reads were merged with FLASH v1.2.11 so that full CDR3 sequences could be recovered. V, D and J germline segments were assigned to the rearranged TCRbeta sequences using MiGEC v1.2.1b. Clonotype statistics, along with Shannon-Wiener diversity indices, were calculated using VDJtools v1.0.0. To cut down on sampling bias, every analysis after diversity analysis relied on just the 250 most abundant clonotypes from each sample. TCRdb reprocessing: public reads trimmed at Q25 with fastp, clones called with MiXCR, in-frame beta chains kept. One record per CDR3 amino acid sequence lists the most common genes and DNA. In this record, the V and J calls reflect TCRdb's handling and not the investigators' own analysis. The sample table contains about 200,000 distinct CDR3 sequences; only one count was recorded for less than 75% of them. 7% to 8.5% of the sample comes from the top ten.

The receptor comes from a woman between 55 and 75 years old with primary liver carcinoma and hepatitis B virus infection. Material: peripheral blood. This receptor chain uses TRBV6-6 and TRBJ1-1, and TRBD1 may be the D gene, going by 5 matching bases. At the DNA level, the sequence is TGTGCCAGCACCGGGACGGTGAACACTGAAGCTTTCTTT. Translated, it gives CASTGTVNTEAFF.